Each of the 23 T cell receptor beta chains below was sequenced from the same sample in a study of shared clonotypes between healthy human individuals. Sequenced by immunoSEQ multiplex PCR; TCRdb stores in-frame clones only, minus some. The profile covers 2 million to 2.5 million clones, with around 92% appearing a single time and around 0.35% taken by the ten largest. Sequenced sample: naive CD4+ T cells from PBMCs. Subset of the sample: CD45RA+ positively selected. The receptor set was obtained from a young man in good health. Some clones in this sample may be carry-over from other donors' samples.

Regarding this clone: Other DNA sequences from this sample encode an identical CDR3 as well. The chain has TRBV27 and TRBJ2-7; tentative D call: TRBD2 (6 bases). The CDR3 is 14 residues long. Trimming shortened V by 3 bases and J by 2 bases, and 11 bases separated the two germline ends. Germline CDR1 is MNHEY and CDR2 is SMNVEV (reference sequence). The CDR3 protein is CASSLAGGPYEQYF. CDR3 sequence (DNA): TGTGCCAGCAGTTTGGCCGGGGGTCCCTACGAGCAGTACTTC.

CDR3 nucleotide sequence: TGCGCCAGCAGCCAAGGTGACCGGGCGGGGGTAAATTCCTACGAGCAGTACTTC. Translated, it gives CASSQGDRAGVNSYEQYF. The V gene is TRBV4-1, the J gene TRBJ2-7, with 7 bases aligning to TRBD2. The CDR3 runs to 18 residues. The ends lost 1 base at V and 1 base at J; junction bases unmatched: 13. Germline V gene sequence: CDR1 MGHRA, CDR2 YSYEKL.

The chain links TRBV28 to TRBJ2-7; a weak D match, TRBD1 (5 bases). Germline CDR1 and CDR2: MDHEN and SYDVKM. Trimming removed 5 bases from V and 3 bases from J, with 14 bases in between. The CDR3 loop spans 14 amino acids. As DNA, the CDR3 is TGTGCCAGCAGTACTCCTGGAAGGGGCTACGAGCAGTACTTC. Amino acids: CASSTPGRGYEQYF.

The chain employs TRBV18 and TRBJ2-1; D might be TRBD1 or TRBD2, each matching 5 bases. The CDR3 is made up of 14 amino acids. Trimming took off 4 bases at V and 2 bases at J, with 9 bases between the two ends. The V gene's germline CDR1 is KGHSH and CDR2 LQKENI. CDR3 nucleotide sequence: TGTGCCAGCTCACAGGGGACCCCCTACAATGAGCAGTTCTTC. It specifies CASSQGTPYNEQFF.

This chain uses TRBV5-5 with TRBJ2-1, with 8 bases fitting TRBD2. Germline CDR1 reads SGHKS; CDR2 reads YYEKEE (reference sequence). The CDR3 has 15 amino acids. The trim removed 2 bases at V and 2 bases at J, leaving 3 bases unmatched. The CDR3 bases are TGTGCCAGCAGCTTTCTAGCGGGTACCTACAATGAGCAGTTCTTC. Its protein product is CASSFLAGTYNEQFF.

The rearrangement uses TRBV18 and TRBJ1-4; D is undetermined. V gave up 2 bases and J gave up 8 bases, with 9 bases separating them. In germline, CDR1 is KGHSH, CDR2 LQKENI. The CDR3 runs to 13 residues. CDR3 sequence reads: CASSPTNGEKLFF. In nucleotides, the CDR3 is TGTGCCAGCTCACCAACTAATGGAGAAAAACTGTTTTTT.

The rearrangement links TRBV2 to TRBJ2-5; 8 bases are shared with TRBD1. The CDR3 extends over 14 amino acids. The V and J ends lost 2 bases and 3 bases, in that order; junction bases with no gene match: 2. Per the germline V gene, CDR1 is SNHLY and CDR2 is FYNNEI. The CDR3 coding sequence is TGTGCCAGCAGTGAATGGACAGGGAAAGAGACCCAGTACTTC. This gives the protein CASSEWTGKETQYF.

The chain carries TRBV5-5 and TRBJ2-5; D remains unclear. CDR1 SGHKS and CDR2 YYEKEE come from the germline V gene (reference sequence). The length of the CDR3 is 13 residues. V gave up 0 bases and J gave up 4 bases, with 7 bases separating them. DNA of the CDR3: TGTGCCAGCAGCTTGGTACCACCAGAGACCCAGTACTTC. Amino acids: CASSLVPPETQYF.

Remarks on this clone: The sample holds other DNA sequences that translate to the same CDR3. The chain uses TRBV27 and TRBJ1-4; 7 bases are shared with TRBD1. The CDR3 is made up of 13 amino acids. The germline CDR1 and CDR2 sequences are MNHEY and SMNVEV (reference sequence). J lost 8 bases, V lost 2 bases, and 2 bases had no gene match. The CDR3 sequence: CASSLRGGEKLFF. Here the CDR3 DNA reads TGTGCCAGCAGTTTAAGAGGGGGCGAAAAACTGTTTTTT.

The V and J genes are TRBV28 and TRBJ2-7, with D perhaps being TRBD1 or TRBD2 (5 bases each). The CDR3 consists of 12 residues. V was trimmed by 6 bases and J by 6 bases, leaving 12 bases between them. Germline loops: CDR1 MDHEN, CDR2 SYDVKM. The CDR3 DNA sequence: TGTGCCAGCAGACCCGTCGGGGCCGAGCAGTACTTC. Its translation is CASRPVGAEQYF.

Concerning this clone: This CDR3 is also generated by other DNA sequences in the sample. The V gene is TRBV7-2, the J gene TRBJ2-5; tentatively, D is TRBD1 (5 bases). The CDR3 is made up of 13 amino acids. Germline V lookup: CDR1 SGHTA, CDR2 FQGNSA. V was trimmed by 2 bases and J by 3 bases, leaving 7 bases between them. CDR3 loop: CASSLSREETQYF. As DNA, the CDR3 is TGTGCCAGCAGCTTAAGCAGGGAAGAGACCCAGTACTTC.

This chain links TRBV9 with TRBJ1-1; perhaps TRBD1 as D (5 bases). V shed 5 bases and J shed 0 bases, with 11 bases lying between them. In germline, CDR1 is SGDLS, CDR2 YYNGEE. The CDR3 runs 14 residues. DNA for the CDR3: TGTGCCAGCAGGAAGGGGAACATGAACACTGAAGCTTTCTTT. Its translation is CASRKGNMNTEAFF.

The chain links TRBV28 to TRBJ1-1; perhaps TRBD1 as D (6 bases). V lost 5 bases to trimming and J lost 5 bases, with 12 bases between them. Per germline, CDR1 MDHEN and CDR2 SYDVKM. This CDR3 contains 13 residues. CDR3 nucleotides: TGTGCCAGCAGTGGACAGCAGGTGACTGAAGCTTTCTTT. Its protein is CASSGQQVTEAFF. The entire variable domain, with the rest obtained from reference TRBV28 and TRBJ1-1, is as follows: DVKVTQSSRYLVKRTGEKVFLECVQDMDHENMFWYRQDPGLGLRLIYFSYDVKMKEKGDIPEGYSVSREKKERFSLILESASTNQTSMYLCASSGQQVTEAFFGQGTRLTVV.

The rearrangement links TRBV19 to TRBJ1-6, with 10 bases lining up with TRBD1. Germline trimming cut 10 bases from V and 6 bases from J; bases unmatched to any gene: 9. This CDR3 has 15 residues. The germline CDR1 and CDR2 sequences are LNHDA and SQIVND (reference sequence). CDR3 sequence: CATAGGDRGNSPLHF. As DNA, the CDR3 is TGTGCCACCGCAGGCGGGGACAGGGGTAATTCACCCCTCCACTTT. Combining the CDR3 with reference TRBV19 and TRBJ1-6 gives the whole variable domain DGGITQSPKYLFRKEGQNVTLSCEQNLNHDAMYWYRQDPGQGLRLIYYSQIVNDFQKGDIAEGYSVSREKKESFPLTVTSAQKNPTAFYLCATAGGDRGNSPLHFGNGTRLTVT.

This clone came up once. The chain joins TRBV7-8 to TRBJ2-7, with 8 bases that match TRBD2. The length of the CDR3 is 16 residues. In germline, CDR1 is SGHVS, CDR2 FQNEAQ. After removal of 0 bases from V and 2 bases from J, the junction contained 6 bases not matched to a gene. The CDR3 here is CASSLARTSRTYEQYF. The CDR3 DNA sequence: TGTGCCAGCAGCTTAGCGCGGACTAGCCGAACCTACGAGCAGTACTTC.

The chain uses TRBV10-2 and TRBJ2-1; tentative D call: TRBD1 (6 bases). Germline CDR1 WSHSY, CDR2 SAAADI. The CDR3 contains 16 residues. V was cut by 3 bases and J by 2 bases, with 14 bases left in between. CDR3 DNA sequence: TGCGCCAGCAGTGACACAGGGACCGGGCCCTACAATGAGCAGTTCTTC. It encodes CASSDTGTGPYNEQFF.

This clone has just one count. The CDR3 protein is CASKWTGTRTDTQYF. The CDR3 region has the DNA TGTGCCAGCAAGTGGACAGGGACTCGCACAGATACGCAGTATTTT. This sequence joins TRBV2 and TRBJ2-3, with 8 nucleotides matching TRBD1. The CDR3 covers 15 residues. Germline assignment: CDR1 SNHLY and CDR2 FYNNEI. The V gene end was trimmed by 7 bases and the J gene end by 1 base; junction bases not matched to a gene: 7.

CDR3 in amino acids: CASRDQEGTEAFF. The CDR3 bases are TGTGCCAGCAGAGATCAGGAAGGGACTGAAGCTTTCTTT. The V call is TRBV2, the J call TRBJ1-1; D not certain. The V end lost 6 bases, the J end lost 5 bases, and 13 bases lay between the germline ends. This CDR3 contains 13 residues. The germline V gene encodes CDR1 SNHLY and CDR2 FYNNEI.

The CDR3 DNA sequence: TGTGCCAGCAGCCAAGCCCGGGGGACTACAAACAATGAGCAGTTCTTC. Translated: CASSQARGTTNNEQFF. V usage is TRBV4-2 and J usage is TRBJ2-1; 7 bases are shared with TRBD2. CDR1 LGHNA and CDR2 YNFKEQ come from the germline V gene. Trimming at V came to 1 base and at J to 5 bases, leaving 8 bases not matched to a gene. The CDR3 spans 16 residues.

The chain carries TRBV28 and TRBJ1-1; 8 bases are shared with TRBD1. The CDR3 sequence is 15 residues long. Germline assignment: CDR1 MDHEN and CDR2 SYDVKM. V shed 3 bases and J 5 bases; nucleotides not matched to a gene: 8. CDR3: CASSFQTGVMTEAFF. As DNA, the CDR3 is TGTGCCAGCAGTTTCCAGACAGGGGTTATGACTGAAGCTTTCTTT.

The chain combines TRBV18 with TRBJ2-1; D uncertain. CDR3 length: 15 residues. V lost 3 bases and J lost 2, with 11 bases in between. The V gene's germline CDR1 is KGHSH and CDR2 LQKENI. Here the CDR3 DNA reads TGTGCCAGCTCACCCAGTATAGGCGCCTACAATGAGCAGTTCTTC. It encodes CASSPSIGAYNEQFF.

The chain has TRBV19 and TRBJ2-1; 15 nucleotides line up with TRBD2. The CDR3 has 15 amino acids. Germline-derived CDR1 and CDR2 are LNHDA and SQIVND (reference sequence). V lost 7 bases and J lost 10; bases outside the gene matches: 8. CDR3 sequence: CASNSGTSGRSEQFF. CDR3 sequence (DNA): TGTGCCAGTAACTCCGGGACTAGCGGGAGGTCGGAGCAGTTCTTC.

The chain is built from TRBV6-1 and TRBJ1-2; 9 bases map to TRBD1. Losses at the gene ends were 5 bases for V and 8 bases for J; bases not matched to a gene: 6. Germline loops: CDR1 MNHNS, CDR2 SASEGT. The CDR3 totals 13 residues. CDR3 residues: CASSRGQGVGYTF. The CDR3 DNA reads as TGTGCCAGCAGTCGGGGACAGGGCGTGGGCTACACCTTC.